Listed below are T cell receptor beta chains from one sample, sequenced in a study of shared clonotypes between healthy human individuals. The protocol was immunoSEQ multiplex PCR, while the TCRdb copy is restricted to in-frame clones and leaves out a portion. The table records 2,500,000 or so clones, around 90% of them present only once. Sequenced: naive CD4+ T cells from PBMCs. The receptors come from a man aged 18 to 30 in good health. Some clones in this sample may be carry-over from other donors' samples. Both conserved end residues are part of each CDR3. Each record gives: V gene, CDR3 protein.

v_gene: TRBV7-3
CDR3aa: CASSLQGGSYNEQFF

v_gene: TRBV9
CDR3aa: CASSERTGGFQETQYF

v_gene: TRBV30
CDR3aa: CAWSVQAGGHYGYTF

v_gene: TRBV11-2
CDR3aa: CASSLYGTSDTQYF

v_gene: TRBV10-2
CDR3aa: CASSDISGRTYEQYF

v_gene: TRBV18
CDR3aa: CASSPQQGSETQYF

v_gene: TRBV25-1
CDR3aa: CASNKDTNEQYF

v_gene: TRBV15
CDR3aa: CATSRSNSPYEQYF

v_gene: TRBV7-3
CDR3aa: CASSLDSSSYNEQFF

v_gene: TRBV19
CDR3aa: CASSRLGGIGETQYF

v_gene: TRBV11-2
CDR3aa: CASSLEDSPLHF

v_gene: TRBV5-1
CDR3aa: CASSLATGGNTIYF

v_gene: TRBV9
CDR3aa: CASSGGTLNSPLHF

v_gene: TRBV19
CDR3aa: CASGQRVNTEAFF

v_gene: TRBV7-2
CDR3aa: CASSARIQETQYF

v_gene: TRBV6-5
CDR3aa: CASSYSSGRETQYF

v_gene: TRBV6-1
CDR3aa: CASSEAPMGVRYEQYF

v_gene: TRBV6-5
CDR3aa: CASSEGGTREREAFF

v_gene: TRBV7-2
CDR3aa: CASSLGGTGSYEQYF

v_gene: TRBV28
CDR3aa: CASRIPWTGEMAEAFF

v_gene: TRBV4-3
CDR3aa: CASSQGRVDSPLHF

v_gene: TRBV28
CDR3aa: CASSSGLAGSGANVLTF